These T cell receptor beta chains were read from a single sample in a study of T cells in Graves' hyperthyroidism and ophthalmopathy. TCRdb ran MiXCR on the multiplex PCR reads and lists one entry per CDR3 protein. The sample holds about 640,000 distinct CDR3 sequences, around 20% seen once. The sequenced sample consisted of blood. Receptors originate from a man aged 25-45 years with Graves' ophthalmopathy. CDR3s include the opening cysteine and the closing phenylalanine or tryptophan. Each record gives: CDR3 protein, CDR3 DNA, J gene, D gene, CDR3 length, V gene, clone size. D genes are given only for firm matches. Part of the rows lack a size; the others show once, few, many or a class for expanded clones.

CASTLRGVPEKLFF	TGTGCCAGCACCTTGAGGGGGGTCCCGGAAAAACTGTTTTTT	TRBJ1-4	.	14	TRBV28	many
CASSPRASGSSGANTGELFF	TGTGCCAGCAGTCCTCGCGCTAGCGGTTCTAGCGGGGCGAACACCGGGGAGCTGTTTTTT	TRBJ2-2	TRBD2	20	TRBV12-3/TRBV12-4	many
CASSQDMYQPQHF	TGCGCCAGCAGCCAGGACATGTATCAGCCCCAGCATTTT	TRBJ1-5	.	13	TRBV5-1	many
CASSRQGGASYNEQFF	TGTGCCAGCAGCCGCCAGGGCGGCGCCTCCTACAATGAGCAGTTCTTC	TRBJ2-1	.	16	TRBV7-3	.
CSAAGTLNYGYTF	TGCAGCGCCGCCGGGACACTCAACTATGGCTACACCTTC	TRBJ1-2	.	13	TRBV29-1	few
CSAEQGTQHF	TGCAGTGCGGAGCAGGGGACCCAGCATTTT	TRBJ1-5	.	10	TRBV20-1	once
CASSSDRGWEQFF	TGTGCCAGCAGCTCGGACAGGGGTTGGGAGCAGTTCTTC	TRBJ2-1	TRBD1	13	TRBV5-6	few
CAWSAGERGKLFF	TGTGCCTGGAGTGCAGGTGAACGAGGAAAACTGTTTTTT	TRBJ1-4	.	13	TRBV30	many
CASRAGTAETQYF	TGTGCCAGCAGAGCCGGGACAGCGGAGACCCAGTACTTC	TRBJ2-5	TRBD1	13	TRBV6-1	.
CASASGIADTQYF	TGTGCCAGCGCGTCGGGGATTGCAGATACGCAGTATTTT	TRBJ2-3	.	13	TRBV11-2	many
CASSLTRQTYEQYF	TGTGCCAGCAGTTTAACCCGACAGACCTACGAGCAGTACTTC	TRBJ2-7	.	14	TRBV12-3/TRBV12-4	many
CASSLSFGRTSGNTIYF	TGTGCCAGCAGCTTATCGTTCGGCAGGACCTCTGGAAACACCATATATTTT	TRBJ1-3	.	17	TRBV11-2	many
CASSQATGGETQYF	TGTGCCAGCAGCCAAGCGACGGGCGGTGAGACCCAGTACTTC	TRBJ2-5	.	14	TRBV4-2	few
CAISEGLAGEKTQYF	TGTGCCATCAGTGAGGGACTAGCGGGAGAAAAGACCCAGTACTTC	TRBJ2-5	TRBD2	15	TRBV10-3	few
CAWSRDPASYNEQFF	TGTGCCTGGAGCAGAGATCCAGCCTCCTACAATGAGCAGTTCTTC	TRBJ2-1	.	15	TRBV30	few
CATSDFPSWFF	TGTGCCACCAGTGATTTCCCCTCGTGGTTCTTC	TRBJ2-1	.	11	TRBV24-1	.
CASSIFGAEGPYNEQFF	TGTGCCAGTAGTATTTTCGGGGCGGAAGGACCATACAATGAGCAGTTCTTC	TRBJ2-1	.	17	TRBV19	.
CSVQRLAGSGTDTQYF	TGCAGCGTTCAGAGACTAGCGGGATCGGGCACAGATACGCAGTATTTT	TRBJ2-3	TRBD2	16	TRBV29-1	.
CASSSFLTDYKQYF	TGTGCCAGCAGCTCTTTTCTGACAGACTACAAGCAGTACTTC	TRBJ2-7	.	14	TRBV7-9	.
CSASHVADRASYEQYF	TGCAGTGCCAGCCATGTTGCGGACAGGGCTAGCTACGAGCAGTACTTC	TRBJ2-7	TRBD1	16	TRBV20-1	.
CSARDLGRYTDTQYF	TGCAGTGCTAGAGATCTGGGACGGTACACAGATACGCAGTATTTT	TRBJ2-3	.	15	TRBV20-1	.
CASSTGSSGHSDTQYF	TGTGCCAGCAGCACCGGATCGAGCGGGCACTCAGATACGCAGTATTTT	TRBJ2-3	.	16	TRBV7-2	many
CASSPLTSASSYEKYF	TGTGCCAGCAGCCCCCTAACTTCAGCGAGCTCCTACGAGAAGTACTTC	TRBJ2-7	.	16	TRBV6-1	once
CASSLATAERTPGANVLTF	TGTGCCAGCAGCTTAGCCACAGCAGAAAGAACGCCTGGGGCCAACGTCCTGACTTTC	TRBJ2-6	.	19	TRBV7-8	.
CSVEDSREQYF	TGCAGCGTTGAAGATTCCCGCGAGCAGTACTTC	TRBJ2-7	.	11	TRBV29-1	few
CASSSPKGSYEQYF	TGTGCCAGCAGTTCTCCAAAGGGGAGCTACGAGCAGTACTTC	TRBJ2-7	.	14	TRBV6-9	.
CASPPRQGAYYEQYF	TGTGCCAGCCCACCAAGACAGGGTGCTTACTACGAGCAGTACTTC	TRBJ2-7	TRBD1	15	TRBV18	.
CASNSWQGNTEAFF	TGTGCCAGTAACTCGTGGCAGGGCAACACTGAAGCTTTCTTT	TRBJ1-1	.	14	TRBV19	.
CASSPLLSGSDTQYF	TGTGCCAGCAGCCCCCTCCTTAGTGGCTCAGATACGCAGTATTTT	TRBJ2-3	.	15	TRBV7-2	.
CASRGEADTQYF	TGTGCCAGCAGGGGAGAAGCAGATACGCAGTATTTT	TRBJ2-3	.	12	TRBV12-3/TRBV12-4	.
CASNFGRGYMNTEAFF	TGTGCCAGCAATTTCGGACGAGGGTATATGAACACTGAAGCTTTCTTT	TRBJ1-1	.	16	TRBV12-3/TRBV12-4	many
CAWSVSRIYGYTF	TGTGCCTGGAGTGTATCCCGGATCTATGGCTACACCTTC	TRBJ1-2	.	13	TRBV30	many
CASSSTSGQWGNYGYTF	TGTGCCAGCAGCTCTACCTCGGGACAGTGGGGTAACTATGGCTACACCTTC	TRBJ1-2	TRBD1	17	TRBV7-9	.
CASRRQGMGNQPQHF	TGTGCCAGCAGAAGACAGGGTATGGGCAATCAGCCCCAGCATTTT	TRBJ1-5	TRBD1	15	TRBV6-1	few
CASSPRDRGKPQHF	TGTGCCAGCAGTCCGCGGGACAGGGGTAAACCCCAGCATTTT	TRBJ1-5	TRBD1	14	TRBV27	.
CASRSGQGGSYNEQFF	TGTGCCAGCAGATCCGGACAGGGGGGCTCCTACAATGAGCAGTTCTTC	TRBJ2-1	TRBD1	16	TRBV7-2	few
CASRYATVGTEAFF	TGTGCCAGCAGATACGCGACAGTGGGCACTGAAGCTTTCTTT	TRBJ1-1	.	14	TRBV9	.
CASSLDRLAVTDTQYF	TGTGCCAGCAGCTTAGATCGGCTAGCGGTCACAGATACGCAGTATTTT	TRBJ2-3	TRBD2	16	TRBV11-2	many
CASSPGSSASYEQYF	TGTGCCAGCAGTCCCGGTAGTTCTGCCTCCTACGAGCAGTACTTC	TRBJ2-7	.	15	TRBV7-9	few
CASSQSGGRHFEAFF	TGTGCCAGCAGTCAGTCGGGAGGGCGACATTTTGAAGCTTTCTTT	TRBJ1-1	.	15	TRBV28	.
CASSYLGGGNTDTQYF	TGTGCCAGCAGCTACCTGGGAGGGGGGAACACAGATACGCAGTATTTT	TRBJ2-3	.	16	TRBV9	few
CASSYVQLFPGRRSPLHF	TGTGCCAGCAGTTACGTCCAACTTTTCCCGGGACGACGTTCACCCCTCCACTTT	TRBJ1-6	.	18	TRBV6-5	few
CASSFTGLSEQYF	TGTGCCAGCAGTTTCACAGGGTTATCGGAGCAGTACTTC	TRBJ2-7	.	13	TRBV6-2/TRBV6-3	.
CASSPPVADRGGEQYF	TGCGCCAGCAGCCCGCCTGTCGCTGACAGGGGTGGAGAGCAGTACTTC	TRBJ2-7	TRBD1	16	TRBV5-1	few
CATSRWGAQNTEAFF	TGTGCCACCAGCAGGTGGGGGGCCCAGAACACTGAAGCTTTCTTT	TRBJ1-1	.	15	TRBV15	few